These T cell receptor beta chains were read from a single sample in a study of blood T cell repertoires in COVID-19. TCRdb's table, derived via immunoSEQ multiplex PCR, lists solely in-frame clones and lacks some. The repertoire holds about 80,000 clones, with around 79% as singletons. The specimen sequenced was peripheral blood. Every receptor here comes from a human donor in a cohort sampled during active COVID-19. The CDR3 runs from the conserved cysteine through the conserved F or W. Each record gives: J gene, D gene, CDR3 length, V gene, clone size, CDR3 protein, CDR3 DNA. A D gene is named only where the DNA matches it firmly. For some rows the clone size is stated as once, few or many, or as a class when expanded; others skip it.

>TRBJ2-2|TRBD2|14|TRBV30|-
CAWGEGLGTGELFF
TGTGCCTGGGGGGAGGGACTAGGGACCGGGGAGCTGTTTTTT
>TRBJ1-6|-|16|TRBV24-1|-
CATSDSQQGYNSPLHF
TGTGCCACCAGTGATTCCCAACAGGGTTACAATTCACCCCTCCACTTT
>TRBJ1-5|-|17|TRBV18|-
CASSPQAPGALPGPQHF
TGTGCCAGCTCACCACAGGCTCCAGGGGCCCTCCCGGGGCCCCAGCATTTT
>TRBJ1-1|-|14|TRBV5-1|-
CASSLAQGNTEAFF
TGCGCCAGCAGCTTGGCCCAGGGGAACACTGAAGCTTTCTTT
>TRBJ1-4|-|14|TRBV6-6|-
CASSYTGINEKLFF
TGTGCCAGCAGTTACACAGGTATTAATGAAAAACTGTTTTTT
>TRBJ2-1|-|18|TRBV5-8|-
CASSLNFAWEASYNEQFF
TGTGCCAGCAGCCTAAATTTTGCCTGGGAGGCGTCCTACAATGAGCAGTTCTTC
>TRBJ1-1|-|15|TRBV5-1|few
CASSLAPGVGTEAFF
TGCGCCAGCAGCTTGGCGCCAGGGGTGGGCACTGAAGCTTTCTTT
>TRBJ2-5|-|13|TRBV12-3/TRBV12-4|few
CASSPAIGRARHF
TGTGCCAGCAGTCCCGCCATCGGGAGAGCCCGGCACTTC
>TRBJ2-1|-|15|TRBV5-1|-
CASSWGDLKGNEQFF
TGCGCCAGCAGCTGGGGGGATCTAAAGGGCAATGAGCAGTTCTTC
>TRBJ1-2|-|12|TRBV29-1|-
CSVVDTNYGYTF
TGCAGCGTCGTCGACACTAACTATGGCTACACCTTC
>TRBJ2-5|TRBD2|16|TRBV9|-
CASSVFERGGRETQYF
TGTGCCAGCAGCGTATTCGAGCGGGGGGGCCGGGAGACCCAGTACTTC
>TRBJ1-4|TRBD1|14|TRBV10-1|-
CASRAGTGNEKLFF
TGCGCCAGCAGGGCGGGGACAGGGAATGAAAAACTGTTTTTT
>TRBJ1-1|TRBD1|18|TRBV5-6|once
CASSFSSRQGGLNTEAFF
TGTGCCAGCAGCTTCTCTTCCAGACAGGGGGGATTGAACACTGAAGCTTTCTTT
>TRBJ1-1|-|14|TRBV25-1|-
CASSEGGMNTEAFF
TGTGCCAGCAGTGAGGGAGGTATGAACACTGAAGCTTTCTTT
>TRBJ2-3|-|17|TRBV19|-
CASSARGWGPDADTQYF
TGTGCCAGTAGTGCCCGGGGGTGGGGCCCTGATGCAGATACGCAGTATTTT
>TRBJ2-1|-|12|TRBV7-9|-
CASSLRDNEQFF
TGTGCCAGCAGCTTACGGGACAATGAGCAGTTCTTC
>TRBJ1-1|TRBD1|13|TRBV6-6|-
CASRGQKNTEAFF
TGTGCCAGCAGGGGACAGAAGAACACTGAAGCTTTCTTT
>TRBJ2-3|TRBD1|15|TRBV4-3|few
CASSGDRALTDTQYF
TGCGCCAGCAGCGGGGACAGAGCGCTCACAGATACGCAGTATTTT
>TRBJ2-4|TRBD2|15|TRBV25-1|-
CASSDGTSDLDIQYF
TGTGCCAGCAGTGATGGGACTAGCGACTTGGACATTCAGTACTTC
>TRBJ2-1|-|14|TRBV7-2|-
CASSLATVYNEQFF
TGTGCCAGCAGCTTAGCGACAGTCTACAATGAGCAGTTCTTC
>TRBJ1-1|-|13|TRBV3-1/TRBV3-2|once
CASSQARNTEAFF
TGTGCCAGCAGCCAAGCCAGGAACACTGAAGCTTTCTTT
>TRBJ2-7|-|13|TRBV5-1|-
CASSPGLRYEQYF
TGCGCCAGCAGCCCCGGACTACGCTACGAGCAGTACTTC
>TRBJ2-1|TRBD2|15|TRBV27|-
CASSLGLAGIAEQFF
TGTGCCAGCAGTTTAGGACTAGCGGGGATAGCGGAGCAGTTCTTC
>TRBJ2-2|-|16|TRBV11-2|-
CASSLGVGVATGELFF
TGTGCCAGCAGCTTAGGGGTCGGGGTTGCCACCGGGGAGCTGTTTTTT
>TRBJ1-1|-|11|TRBV24-1|-
CATSPDGEAFF
TGTGCCACCAGTCCGGACGGGGAGGCTTTCTTT
>TRBJ1-2|TRBD1|15|TRBV7-2|-
CASSGSGGAGYGYTF
TGTGCCAGCAGCGGCTCAGGGGGCGCTGGGTATGGCTACACCTTC
>TRBJ2-2|TRBD1|15|TRBV6-6|-
CASSHAVQGAGELFF
TGTGCCAGCAGCCACGCTGTTCAGGGGGCCGGGGAGCTGTTTTTT
>TRBJ2-5|TRBD2|17|TRBV7-9|-
CASSLGRLAGDGETQYF
TGTGCCAGCAGCTTGGGAAGACTAGCGGGAGATGGTGAGACCCAGTACTTC
>TRBJ2-1|TRBD1|15|TRBV18|-
CASSPVGTVNNEQFF
TGTGCCAGCTCACCCGTGGGGACAGTAAACAATGAGCAGTTCTTC
>TRBJ2-5|TRBD2|15|TRBV6-6|-
CASALLAGGPETQYF
TGTGCCAGCGCGCTCCTAGCGGGAGGGCCGGAGACCCAGTACTTC
>TRBJ2-1|TRBD2|16|TRBV5-1|-
CASSYTLAGLVQEQFF
TGCGCCAGCAGCTATACTCTAGCGGGATTGGTCCAGGAGCAGTTCTTC
>TRBJ1-4|-|14|TRBV19|-
CATRDGAVNEKLFF
TGTGCCACTCGAGATGGGGCGGTGAATGAAAAACTGTTTTTT
>TRBJ2-1|-|12|TRBV7-9|-
CASSYGLAKQFF
TGTGCCAGCAGCTATGGGCTAGCGAAGCAGTTCTTC
>TRBJ1-1|-|13|TRBV5-4|once
CASSRVEGTEAFF
TGTGCCAGCAGCCGGGTGGAGGGCACTGAAGCTTTCTTT
>TRBJ1-1|-|14|TRBV7-9|-
CASSATMEQSDAFF
TGTGCCAGCAGCGCCACCATGGAACAGAGTGACGCTTTCTTT
>TRBJ1-1|-|11|TRBV28|-
CASSTYTEAFF
TGTGCCAGCAGTACTTACACTGAAGCTTTCTTT
>TRBJ1-1|TRBD1|12|TRBV19|few
CASRRQGSEAFF
TGTGCCAGTAGGAGACAGGGCTCTGAAGCTTTCTTT
>TRBJ2-1|TRBD2|14|TRBV27|-
CASSFIAGGTEQFF
TGTGCCAGCAGTTTCATAGCGGGGGGGACTGAGCAGTTCTTC
>TRBJ1-1|TRBD1|13|TRBV24-1|few
CATSDRGAPEAFF
TGTGCCACCTCTGACAGGGGGGCTCCTGAAGCTTTCTTT
>TRBJ2-1|-|12|TRBV7-9|-
CASSLDTNEQFF
TGTGCCAGCAGCTTGGATACTAACGAGCAGTTCTTC
>TRBJ1-2|-|13|TRBV12-3/TRBV12-4|-
CASSLTGVYGYTF
TGTGCCAGCAGTTTGACAGGCGTATATGGCTACACCTTC
>TRBJ2-3|-|12|TRBV11-2|-
CASSLGGDTQYF
TGTGCCAGCAGTCTAGGGGGTGATACGCAGTATTTT
>TRBJ2-1|TRBD1|16|TRBV6-1|-
CASSVPTGGPGNEQFF
TGTGCCAGCAGTGTCCCAACAGGGGGGCCCGGTAATGAGCAGTTCTTC
>TRBJ1-1|TRBD1|15|TRBV5-1|-
CASRPLGTGHTEAFF
TGCGCCAGCAGACCGCTAGGGACAGGGCACACTGAAGCTTTCTTT
>TRBJ2-3|-|14|TRBV6-6|-
CASSYPQGSDTQYF
TGTGCCAGCAGTTACCCGCAGGGTAGCGATACGCAGTATTTT
>TRBJ2-5|TRBD1|15|TRBV28|-
CASSLGDRAQETQYF
TGTGCCAGCAGTCTAGGGGACAGGGCCCAAGAGACCCAGTACTTC
>TRBJ2-1|-|16|TRBV6-5|-
CASSYSPQDKYNEQFF
TGTGCCAGCAGTTACTCGCCCCAGGACAAATACAATGAGCAGTTCTTC
>TRBJ2-5|-|13|TRBV28|-
CASRGGARWAQYF
TGTGCCAGCCGAGGAGGGGCCCGGTGGGCCCAGTACTTC
>TRBJ1-1|-|15|TRBV7-9|-
CASSLSGPVNTEAFF
TGTGCCAGCAGCTTATCGGGTCCCGTGAACACTGAAGCTTTCTTT
>TRBJ1-2|-|14|TRBV6-6|-
CASSPPSGSNGYTF
TGTGCCAGCAGCCCCCCGTCGGGGAGTAATGGCTACACCTTC